This TCR beta chain was sequenced during a study of blood T cells in healthy people across ages. Study conclusions and caveats: Diversity of TCR beta per million T cells declined in a roughly linear way with age. Investigators treated diversity estimates from one million T cells as underestimates.

For the second PCR, which ran for 7 to 11 cycles, a sample-barcoded 5' primer and a J-beta primer mix were used. Each CDR3 protein is one row after TCRdb ran MiXCR on the 5' RACE reads. Here the sample spans about 730,000 distinct CDR3 sequences, more than 40% being singletons. This clonotype was picked up a small number of times. What it binds is not known. The authors isolated at least 6 million PBMCs per sample. Germline V gives CDR1 SEHNR, CDR2 FQNEAQ (reference sequence). The V and J ends lost 5 bases and 1 base respectively, with 16 bases between them. The CDR3 runs 16 residues. J is TRBJ2-3 and V is TRBV7-9, with D unresolved. This sequence originates from a woman aged 55-69 years in good health. The source material was blood. CDR3 sequence reads: CASSHSAGDGTDTQYF. The CDR3 coding sequence is TGTGCCAGCAGCCATTCGGCAGGAGACGGCACAGATACGCAGTATTTT.